Listed below are T cell receptor beta chains from one sample, sequenced in a study of T cell responses to AZD1222 COVID-19 vaccine. Method: immunoSEQ multiplex PCR; TCRdb's copy keeps in-frame clones and lacks some. Of 150,000 to 200,000 clones in the sample, 75% to 90% were seen once. Sequenced here: peripheral blood, sampled 28 days after the second dose of the MenACWY control vaccine. The receptors come from an adult who received the MenACWY meningococcal vaccine as a control. The CDR3 runs from the conserved cysteine through the conserved F or W. A D gene is named only where the DNA matches it firmly. Clone size appears in some rows only: once, few, many, or a class for an expanded clone.

V gene: TRBV7-8
D gene: -
J gene: TRBJ1-2
clone size: -
CDR3 DNA: TGTGCCAGCAGCTCCCATCTGTTCTATGGCTACACCTTC
CDR3 protein: CASSSHLFYGYTF

V gene: TRBV6-4
D gene: -
J gene: TRBJ1-3
clone size: -
CDR3 DNA: TGTGCCAGCAGTGACTCGATTCAGGGAGAGGGAAACACCATATATTTT
CDR3 protein: CASSDSIQGEGNTIYF

V gene: TRBV18
D gene: -
J gene: TRBJ1-1
clone size: -
CDR3 DNA: TGTGCCAGCTCACTAGGACAGTCGGGGAACACTGAAGCTTTCTTT
CDR3 protein: CASSLGQSGNTEAFF

V gene: TRBV9
D gene: TRBD1
J gene: TRBJ2-5
clone size: -
CDR3 DNA: TGTGCCAGCAGCGTAGACGGCAGGGGGCCTGAGACCCAGTACTTC
CDR3 protein: CASSVDGRGPETQYF

V gene: TRBV5-6
D gene: TRBD1
J gene: TRBJ1-2
clone size: -
CDR3 DNA: TGTGCCAGCAGTTGGGACAGGGGGCTCGGCTACACCTTC
CDR3 protein: CASSWDRGLGYTF

V gene: TRBV28
D gene: TRBD2
J gene: TRBJ2-1
clone size: -
CDR3 DNA: TGTGCCAGCAGTCCGGGACTAGCCTTCAGTGAGCAGTTCTTC
CDR3 protein: CASSPGLAFSEQFF

V gene: TRBV24-1
D gene: TRBD1
J gene: TRBJ2-1
clone size: few
CDR3 DNA: TGTGCCACCCGCAAAGGGACAGGGCCCTACAATGAGCAGTTCTTC
CDR3 protein: CATRKGTGPYNEQFF

V gene: TRBV28
D gene: TRBD2
J gene: TRBJ2-4
clone size: -
CDR3 DNA: TGTGCCAGCAGTTCAACTAGCGGAGGGGAGATAAACATTCAGTACTTC
CDR3 protein: CASSSTSGGEINIQYF

V gene: TRBV7-9
D gene: -
J gene: TRBJ1-2
clone size: -
CDR3 DNA: TGTGCCAGCAGCTTAGTGGTGGACAGTCCAGATGGCTACACCTTC
CDR3 protein: CASSLVVDSPDGYTF

V gene: TRBV7-3
D gene: TRBD2
J gene: TRBJ2-2
clone size: -
CDR3 DNA: TGTGCCAGCAGCCCAAGAGGGAGGGGTACCGGGGAGCTGTTTTTT
CDR3 protein: CASSPRGRGTGELFF

V gene: TRBV28
D gene: TRBD1
J gene: TRBJ2-7
clone size: -
CDR3 DNA: TGTGCCAGCAGTTTAGTGACAGGGCACTACGAGCAGTACTTC
CDR3 protein: CASSLVTGHYEQYF

V gene: TRBV19
D gene: TRBD2
J gene: TRBJ2-7
clone size: -
CDR3 DNA: TGTGCCAGTAGTATGCGGGGGAGCCGCGAGCAGTACTTC
CDR3 protein: CASSMRGSREQYF

V gene: TRBV3-1/TRBV3-2
D gene: TRBD1
J gene: TRBJ1-6
clone size: -
CDR3 DNA: TGTGCCAGCAGTCTACAGGGGACCGAGCCCCTCCACTTT
CDR3 protein: CASSLQGTEPLHF

V gene: TRBV7-2
D gene: -
J gene: TRBJ2-5
clone size: -
CDR3 DNA: TGTGCCAGCAGCTTAGGGCGGATATACCAAGAGACCCAGTACTTC
CDR3 protein: CASSLGRIYQETQYF

V gene: TRBV13
D gene: TRBD1
J gene: TRBJ1-2
clone size: -
CDR3 DNA: TGTGCCAGCAGCACATTCCGGGACAGGGGTCTTTATGGCTACACCTTC
CDR3 protein: CASSTFRDRGLYGYTF

V gene: TRBV5-1
D gene: -
J gene: TRBJ1-4
clone size: once
CDR3 DNA: TGCGCCAGCAGCTTCGGGTCAACTAATGAAAAACTGTTTTTT
CDR3 protein: CASSFGSTNEKLFF

V gene: TRBV28
D gene: -
J gene: TRBJ1-6
clone size: -
CDR3 DNA: TGTGCCTGGGCGAAGGCGGTGGAGAATTCACCCCTCCACTTT
CDR3 protein: CAWAKAVENSPLHF

V gene: TRBV28
D gene: -
J gene: TRBJ1-2
clone size: -
CDR3 DNA: TGTGCCAGCAGTTTCCGGGGATATGGCTACACCTTC
CDR3 protein: CASSFRGYGYTF

V gene: TRBV6-2/TRBV6-3
D gene: -
J gene: TRBJ2-7
clone size: -
CDR3 DNA: TGTGCCAGCAGCCACGGATCCTACGAGCAGTACTTC
CDR3 protein: CASSHGSYEQYF

V gene: TRBV7-2
D gene: -
J gene: TRBJ2-7
clone size: -
CDR3 DNA: TGTGCCAGCAGCTCGGGGGCAAAGTCCTACGAGCAGTACTTC
CDR3 protein: CASSSGAKSYEQYF

V gene: TRBV5-1
D gene: TRBD1
J gene: TRBJ2-2
clone size: -
CDR3 DNA: TGCGCCAGCAGCCCGGGACAGGGGGGTCGGACCGGGGAGCTGTTTTTT
CDR3 protein: CASSPGQGGRTGELFF

V gene: TRBV27
D gene: TRBD1
J gene: TRBJ2-7
clone size: few
CDR3 DNA: TGTGCCAGCAGTTGGGGACAGGGGGTTGTTGAGCAGTACTTC
CDR3 protein: CASSWGQGVVEQYF

V gene: TRBV6-4
D gene: TRBD2
J gene: TRBJ2-1
clone size: once
CDR3 DNA: TGTGCCAGCAATCAGACTAGCGGGCCCTACAATGAGCAGTTCTTC
CDR3 protein: CASNQTSGPYNEQFF

V gene: TRBV7-2
D gene: -
J gene: TRBJ1-2
clone size: -
CDR3 DNA: TGTGCCAGCAGCTTAGAAATGGCGTATGGCTACACCTTC
CDR3 protein: CASSLEMAYGYTF

V gene: TRBV15
D gene: -
J gene: TRBJ2-7
clone size: once
CDR3 DNA: TGTGCCACCAAGAATGGGGCAGGCACCTACGAGCAGTACTTC
CDR3 protein: CATKNGAGTYEQYF

V gene: TRBV15
D gene: -
J gene: TRBJ2-1
clone size: -
CDR3 DNA: TGTGCCACCAGCAGAGGGGAGCTAGAGCAGTTCTTC
CDR3 protein: CATSRGELEQFF

V gene: TRBV15
D gene: TRBD1
J gene: TRBJ1-4
clone size: few
CDR3 DNA: TGTGCCACCAGCAGAACCTCTCACGACAGGGCAAATGAAAAACTGTTTTTT
CDR3 protein: CATSRTSHDRANEKLFF

V gene: TRBV28
D gene: TRBD2
J gene: TRBJ2-7
clone size: -
CDR3 DNA: TGTGCCAGCAGTGGCGGGGGAGGACTAGCGTGGGAGCAGTACTTC
CDR3 protein: CASSGGGGLAWEQYF

V gene: TRBV20-1
D gene: -
J gene: TRBJ2-1
clone size: -
CDR3 DNA: TGCAGTGCTCAACACATAAATGAGCAGTTCTTC
CDR3 protein: CSAQHINEQFF

V gene: TRBV7-9
D gene: TRBD1
J gene: TRBJ1-1
clone size: -
CDR3 DNA: TGTGCCAGCACCCCGGGACAGGGTATAATCACTGAAGCTTTCTTT
CDR3 protein: CASTPGQGIITEAFF

V gene: TRBV13
D gene: TRBD1
J gene: TRBJ1-1
clone size: -
CDR3 DNA: TGTGCCAGCAGCGTAGGCAGGACAGGGGCGAGCACTGAAGCTTTCTTT
CDR3 protein: CASSVGRTGASTEAFF

V gene: TRBV28
D gene: -
J gene: TRBJ1-1
clone size: few
CDR3 DNA: TGTGCCAGCAGTTTCGGGACTGGGGGGGCTTTCTTT
CDR3 protein: CASSFGTGGAFF

V gene: TRBV30
D gene: -
J gene: TRBJ1-6
clone size: -
CDR3 DNA: TGTGCCTTACGGAGGGAGGACAATTCACCCCTCCACTTT
CDR3 protein: CALRREDNSPLHF

V gene: TRBV18
D gene: -
J gene: TRBJ1-6
clone size: -
CDR3 DNA: TGTGCCAGCTCACCAGACAGTTCCTATAATTCACCCCTCCACTTT
CDR3 protein: CASSPDSSYNSPLHF

V gene: TRBV3-1/TRBV3-2
D gene: -
J gene: TRBJ2-1
clone size: -
CDR3 DNA: TGTGCCAGCAGCCAAGAAGAGGGGCTCCCCGGCCCCAGAAGGCAGTTCTTC
CDR3 protein: CASSQEEGLPGPRRQFF

V gene: TRBV11-2
D gene: TRBD1
J gene: TRBJ2-7
clone size: -
CDR3 DNA: TGTGCCAGCAGCTTTTTAGAGGGGACAGGGAAGGGCGAGCAGTACTTC
CDR3 protein: CASSFLEGTGKGEQYF

V gene: TRBV3-1/TRBV3-2
D gene: -
J gene: TRBJ2-7
clone size: -
CDR3 DNA: TGTGCCAGCAGCCACGCCGGGGGCGACTACGAGCAGTACTTC
CDR3 protein: CASSHAGGDYEQYF

V gene: TRBV9
D gene: TRBD2
J gene: TRBJ2-2
clone size: -
CDR3 DNA: TGTGCCAGCAGCTTCCGACTAGCGGGAGGCGCCGGGGAGCTGTTTTTT
CDR3 protein: CASSFRLAGGAGELFF

V gene: TRBV14
D gene: -
J gene: TRBJ1-4
clone size: -
CDR3 DNA: TGTGCCAGCAGCCAGGAATCGGGGGGCCAAGAAAAACTGTTTTTT
CDR3 protein: CASSQESGGQEKLFF

V gene: TRBV11-2
D gene: -
J gene: TRBJ1-1
clone size: -
CDR3 DNA: TGTGCCAGCAGCTTAGCCCTTGAAGCTTTCTTT
CDR3 protein: CASSLALEAFF

V gene: TRBV5-4
D gene: -
J gene: TRBJ2-3
clone size: -
CDR3 DNA: TGTGCCAGCCGCTTCGGCGGGCCCGGGGACCCGAGCACAGATACGCAGTATTTT
CDR3 protein: CASRFGGPGDPSTDTQYF

V gene: TRBV5-1
D gene: -
J gene: TRBJ2-2
clone size: once
CDR3 DNA: TGCGCCAGCAGCTTCAGTATTAACACCGGGGAGCTGTTTTTT
CDR3 protein: CASSFSINTGELFF

V gene: TRBV15
D gene: -
J gene: TRBJ2-7
clone size: -
CDR3 DNA: TGTGCCACCAGCAGAGATGGGGGAGAATACGAGCAGTACTTC
CDR3 protein: CATSRDGGEYEQYF

V gene: TRBV7-9
D gene: TRBD2
J gene: TRBJ2-7
clone size: -
CDR3 DNA: TGTGCCAGCAGCTTAGGGGCTAGCGGCGAGCAGTACTTC
CDR3 protein: CASSLGASGEQYF

V gene: TRBV4-2
D gene: -
J gene: TRBJ1-5
clone size: -
CDR3 DNA: TGTGCCAGCAGCCAAGACAGAATGAGCAATCAGCCCCAGCATTTT
CDR3 protein: CASSQDRMSNQPQHF

V gene: TRBV5-4
D gene: TRBD1
J gene: TRBJ1-4
clone size: -
CDR3 DNA: TGTGCCAGCGGTTGGTTTACAGGGGGCAGAGGTGAAAAACTGTTTTTT
CDR3 protein: CASGWFTGGRGEKLFF